The clone carrying this T cell receptor (beta chain) came up a few times. The source of the sample is a study of cytotoxic CD8 clonotypes in ibrutinib-treated CLL. About the study: Recorded responses included approximately 25 partial and 2 complete; following median 68 months, roughly 15 stayed remitted and around twelve progressed.

There are 17 residues in the CDR3. The assay was immunoSEQ multiplex PCR, and TCRdb's table has in-frame clones only and misses some. The sample has 50,000 to 65,000 clones, 57% seen once. The origin of this receptor is a human donor with chronic lymphocytic leukemia. The chain couples TRBV12-2 to TRBJ2-5; the table calls TRBD1, which could not be checked here. TRBV12-2 is deemed a pseudogene. The material sequenced was PBMCs, taken after 12 months of ibrutinib treatment. CDR3 DNA sequence: TGTGCAAGTCGCTTAGCCTCGGTGACGGCCAGGCAAGAGACCCAGTACTTC. This translates into CASRLASVTARQETQYF.